The 18 T cell receptor beta chains below were found in one sample sequenced in a study of CD8 T cell repertoires and HIV-1 epitope variants. Only in-frame clones appear in the TCRdb table, and some are missing; sequencing was by immunoSEQ multiplex PCR. Here the sample spans about 6,000 clones, 64% being singletons. No antigen has been identified for these receptors. The sequencing input was cultured CD8+ T cells derived from PBMCs. All receptors come from a male donor with HIV.

The rearrangement uses TRBV7-3 and TRBJ2-2; D is uncertain. The V end was cut by 5 bases, the J end by 6 bases, with 22 bases between. The V gene's germline CDR1 is SGHTA and CDR2 FQGTGA. This CDR3 region has 17 residues. CDR3 coding DNA: TGTGCCAGCAGCCCAGACCTCGAATCGAGACCGGCCGGGGAGCTGTTTTTT. Residues: CASSPDLESRPAGELFF.

This clone turned up a few times. The genes are TRBV19 and TRBJ2-7, with TRBD2 identical over 9 bases. Germline V CDR1 and CDR2: LNHDA, SQIVND (reference sequence). The CDR3 is 11 amino acids. The V and J ends lost 7 bases and 6 bases, in that order; junction bases with no gene match: 1. This CDR3 reads CASTSGIEQYF. The CDR3 region has the DNA TGTGCCAGTACTAGCGGGATCGAGCAGTACTTC.

This chain links TRBV19 with TRBJ2-7; TRBD2 aligns across 7 bases. This CDR3 is built from 15 residues. V shed 2 bases, J shed 0 bases, and the junction held 4 bases outside the gene matches. CDR1 and CDR2 (germline): LNHDA, SQIVND (reference sequence). CDR3 residues: CASSILSGASYEQYF. Written as DNA, the CDR3 is TGTGCCAGTAGTATATTAAGCGGGGCCTCCTACGAGCAGTACTTC.

CDR3 protein: CASSSTSGWTGELFF. The CDR3 region has the DNA TGTGCCAGCAGCTCGACTAGCGGGTGGACCGGGGAGCTGTTTTTT. The V gene is TRBV5-8, the J gene TRBJ2-2; 10 positions agree with TRBD2. Germline loops: CDR1 SGHTS, CDR2 YDEGEE. The CDR3 runs to 15 residues. Trimming took 3 bases from V and 5 from J; bases not matched to a gene: 4. Using reference TRBV5-8 and TRBJ2-2 for the parts outside the CDR3, the full variable domain is EAGVTQSPTHLIKTRGQQATLRCSPISGHTSVYWYQQALGLGLQFLLWYDEGEERNRGNFPPRFSGRQFPNYSSELNVNALELEDSALYLCASSSTSGWTGELFFGEGSRLTVL.

The rearrangement uses TRBV6-1 and TRBJ2-3; TRBD2 aligns across 13 bases. Losses at the gene ends were 3 bases for V and 4 bases for J; bases not matched to a gene: 1. The V gene's germline CDR1 is MNHNS and CDR2 SASEGT. The CDR3 covers 15 residues. Here the CDR3 DNA reads TGTGCCAGCAGTGAGACTAGCGGGAGGCCAGATACGCAGTATTTT. Protein product: CASSETSGRPDTQYF.

The chain links TRBV6-4 to TRBJ1-5, with D perhaps matching TRBD1 (5 bases). The CDR3 is 14 amino acids. CDR1 MRHNA and CDR2 SNTAGT come from the germline V gene. V lost 6 bases and J 4 bases, leaving 13 bases between the germline ends. The CDR3 reads CASRSVQENQPQHF. Written as DNA, the CDR3 is TGTGCCAGCAGATCCGTACAGGAAAATCAGCCCCAGCATTTT.

This clone was seen more than once but under ten times. The chain combines TRBV18 with TRBJ2-1; maybe TRBD2 (5 bases). Per germline, CDR1 KGHSH and CDR2 LQKENI. This CDR3 spans 13 amino acids. The V end lost 4 bases, the J end lost 6 bases, and 10 bases lay between the germline ends. CDR3: CASSLGESNEQFF. CDR3 DNA sequence: TGTGCCAGCTCACTTGGGGAGTCCAATGAGCAGTTCTTC.

This chain links TRBV6-4 with TRBJ1-1, with TRBD1 as a possible D gene (5 bases). The V end was cut by 0 bases, the J end by 11 bases, with 13 bases between. The CDR3 is 13 amino acids. Germline lookup yields CDR1 MRHNA and CDR2 SNTAGT. The CDR3 loop is CASSDSGRDLAFF. The CDR3 DNA reads as TGTGCCAGCAGTGACTCGGGCAGGGATCTCGCTTTCTTT.

This clone was detected a few times. This chain joins TRBV27 and TRBJ1-2; D uncertain. The length of the CDR3 is 14 residues. From germline, CDR1 is MNHEY and CDR2 SMNVEV (reference sequence). The V gene lost 2 bases and the J gene lost 0 bases, with 7 bases spanning the gap. The CDR3 DNA reads as TGTGCCAGCAGTTTACGGGGAGCTAACTATGGCTACACCTTC. It yields the protein CASSLRGANYGYTF.

The chain is built from TRBV27 and TRBJ2-2, with D possibly matching TRBD1 (6 bases). Trimming stripped 0 bases from V and 8 bases from J, with 19 bases between. CDR3 length: 17 residues. The germline gives CDR1 MNHEY, CDR2 SMNVEV (reference sequence). CDR3 residues: CASSLSGSTGLWGELFF. CDR3 DNA: TGTGCCAGCAGTTTATCGGGCTCTACAGGGCTTTGGGGGGAGCTGTTTTTT.

The CDR3 coding sequence is TGTGCCAGCAGACAATCATACGGCCGGGACAGTGGCAATCAGCCCCAGCATTTT. Translation: CASRQSYGRDSGNQPQHF. The genes are TRBV27 and TRBJ1-5; 7 bases map to TRBD1. J lost 2 bases, V lost 6 bases, and 16 bases had no gene match. CDR3 length: 18 residues. Germline CDR1 MNHEY, CDR2 SMNVEV (reference sequence).

The chain has TRBV7-8 and TRBJ1-1; a possible D gene is TRBD1 (5 bases). The germline V and J ends were trimmed by 2 bases and 1 base, with 8 bases remaining between them. The CDR3 has 14 residues. Germline V CDR1 and CDR2: SGHVS, FQNEAQ. As DNA, the CDR3 is TGTGCCAGCAGCTTAAGGGGCCAGAACACTGAAGCTTTCTTT. It codes for CASSLRGQNTEAFF.

V and J are TRBV7-8 and TRBJ1-2; TRBD1 matches at 9 bases. The trim removed 2 bases at V and 6 bases at J, leaving 13 bases unmatched. In germline, CDR1 is SGHVS, CDR2 FQNEAQ. The CDR3 length is 17 residues. The CDR3 spells CASSLRDDLGTGNGYTF. CDR3 sequence (DNA): TGTGCCAGCAGCTTAAGAGACGACCTCGGGACAGGGAATGGCTACACCTTC.

J is TRBJ1-2 and V is TRBV6-1; D unresolved. CDR3 length equals 12 residues. The V end was cut by 6 bases, the J end by 4 bases, with 9 bases between. CDR1 and CDR2 (germline): MNHNS, SASEGT. The CDR3, as DNA: TGTGCCAGCAGGTCGTCCCCCTATGGCTACACCTTC. This codes for CASRSSPYGYTF.

V and J are TRBV6-5 and TRBJ2-7; possibly TRBD1 for D (5 bases). Germline V lookup: CDR1 MNHEY, CDR2 SVGAGI. Trimming shortened V by 0 bases and J by 0 bases, and 9 bases separated the two germline ends. The length of the CDR3 is 15 residues. The CDR3 spells CASSYSRQSSYEQYF. In DNA, the CDR3 is TGTGCCAGCAGTTACTCCAGACAGAGCTCCTACGAGCAGTACTTC.

The chain employs TRBV27 and TRBJ2-5; 10 bases are a match to TRBD2. The J call may be wrong; the DNA end is better matched by TRBJ2-7. Germline V gives CDR1 MNHEY, CDR2 SMNVEV (reference sequence). CDR3 length: 22 amino acids. The CDR3 coding sequence is TGTGCCACCAGACATATTAGAAGGGAGTGGGTACTAGCGGGACCTATCTCCTACGAGCAGTACTTC. Its protein product is CATRHIRREWVLAGPISYEQYF.

The chain carries TRBV23-1 and TRBJ2-2; 9 positions match TRBD1. Being an ORF, TRBV23-1 has a function that is uncertain. The V and J ends lost 11 bases and 8 bases, in that order; junction bases with no gene match: 12. The CDR3 is 14 residues long. CDR3 protein: CAHGTGTVQGELFF. In DNA form, the CDR3 reads TGCGCCCACGGGACAGGGACTGTCCAAGGGGAGCTGTTTTTT.

The chain joins TRBV21-1 to TRBJ2-2; the table's D call, TRBD2, was not checked against the DNA. TRBV21-1 is classified as a pseudogene. The CDR3 extends over 19 amino acids. The CDR3: CASSKAPLREGRGTGELFF. CDR3 nucleotides: TGTGCCAGCAGCAAAGCCCCTTTGCGGGAGGGCCGTGGCACCGGGGAGCTGTTTTTT.